The clone carrying this TCR beta chain occurred a few times. Its antigen is not identified. This sample is drawn from a study of neurological immune-mediated disorders. Every sequencing run produced over 160 million TCR-beta sequences that came from 15-18 subjects. In TCRdb, the 5' RACE reads were re-called with MiXCR into one record per CDR3 protein. Counted here are tens of thousands of distinct CDR3 sequences, under 13% occurring once; the ten biggest clones make up more than 1.5%. Maryland, USA blood bank volunteers served as healthy controls. Unsorted libraries came from 2 million PBMCs stored at -80 °C. Study-level points and caveats: There were no CDR3 amino acid sequences shared by expanded clones across subjects, a result suggesting private repertoires in all groups.

J was trimmed by 6 bases and V by 8 bases; bases with no gene match: 5. The CDR3 contains 14 residues. Per germline, CDR1 MNHEY and CDR2 SVGAGI. The TCR comes from a man between 40 and 49 years old in good health. The source material was PBMCs. The chain uses TRBV6-5 and TRBJ2-2; 11 nucleotides line up with TRBD1. The CDR3 DNA sequence: TGTGCCAGCGATCCGGGACAGGGGGCCGGGGAGCTGTTTTTT. Its protein is CASDPGQGAGELFF.